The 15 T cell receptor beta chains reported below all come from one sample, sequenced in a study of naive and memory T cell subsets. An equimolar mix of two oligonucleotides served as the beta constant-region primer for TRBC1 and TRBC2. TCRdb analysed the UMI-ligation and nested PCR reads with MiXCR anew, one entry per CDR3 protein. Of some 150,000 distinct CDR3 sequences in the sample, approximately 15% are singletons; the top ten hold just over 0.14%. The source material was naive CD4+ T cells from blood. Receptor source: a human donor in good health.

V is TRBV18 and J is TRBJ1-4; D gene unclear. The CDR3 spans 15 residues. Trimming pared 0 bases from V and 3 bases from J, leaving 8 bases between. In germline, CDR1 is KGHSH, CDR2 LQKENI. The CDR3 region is CASSPPVVSNEKLFF. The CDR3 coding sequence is TGTGCCAGCTCACCACCTGTCGTTTCTAATGAAAAACTGTTTTTT.

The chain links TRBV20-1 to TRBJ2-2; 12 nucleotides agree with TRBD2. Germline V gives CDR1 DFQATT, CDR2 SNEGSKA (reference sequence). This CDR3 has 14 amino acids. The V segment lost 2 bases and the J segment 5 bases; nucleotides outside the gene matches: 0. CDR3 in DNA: TGCAGTGCTAGACTAGCGGGAGGGACCGGGGAGCTGTTTTTT. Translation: CSARLAGGTGELFF.

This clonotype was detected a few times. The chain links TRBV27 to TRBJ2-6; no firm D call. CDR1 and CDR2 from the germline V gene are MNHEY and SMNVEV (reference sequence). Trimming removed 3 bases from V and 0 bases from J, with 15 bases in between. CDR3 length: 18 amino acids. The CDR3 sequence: CASSFAMGSHSGANVLTF. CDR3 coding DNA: TGTGCCAGCAGTTTTGCTATGGGCTCTCACTCTGGGGCCAACGTCCTGACTTTC. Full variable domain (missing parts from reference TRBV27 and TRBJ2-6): EAQVTQNPRYLITVTGKKLTVTCSQNMNHEYMSWYRQDPGLGLRQIYYSMNVEVTDKGDVPEGYKVSRKEKRNFPLILESPSPNQTSLYFCASSFAMGSHSGANVLTFGAGSRLTVL.

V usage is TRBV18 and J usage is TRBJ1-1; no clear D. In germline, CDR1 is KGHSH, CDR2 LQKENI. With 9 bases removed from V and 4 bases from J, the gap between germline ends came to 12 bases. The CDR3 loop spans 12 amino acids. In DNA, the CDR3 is TGTGCCAGTATTGGGGTAGGCACTGAAGCTTTCTTT. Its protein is CASIGVGTEAFF.

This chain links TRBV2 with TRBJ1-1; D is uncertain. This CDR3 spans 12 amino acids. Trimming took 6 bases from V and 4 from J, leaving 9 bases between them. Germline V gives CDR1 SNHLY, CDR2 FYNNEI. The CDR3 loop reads CASRLGSTEAFF. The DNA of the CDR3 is TGTGCCAGCAGGCTAGGGAGCACTGAAGCTTTCTTT.

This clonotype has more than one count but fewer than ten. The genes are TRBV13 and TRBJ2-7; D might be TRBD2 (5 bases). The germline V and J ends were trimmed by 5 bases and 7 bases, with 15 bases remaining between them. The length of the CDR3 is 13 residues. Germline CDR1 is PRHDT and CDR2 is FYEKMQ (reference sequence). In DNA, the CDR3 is TGTGCCAGCAGCGTCGGACTCACCGAAGAGCAGTACTTC. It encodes CASSVGLTEEQYF.

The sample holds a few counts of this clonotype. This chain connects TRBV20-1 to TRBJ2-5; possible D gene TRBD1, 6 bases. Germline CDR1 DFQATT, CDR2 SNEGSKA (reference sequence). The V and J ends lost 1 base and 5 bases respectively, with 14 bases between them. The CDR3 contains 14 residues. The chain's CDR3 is CSARARGSGETQYF. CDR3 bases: TGCAGTGCTAGAGCCAGGGGATCGGGTGAGACCCAGTACTTC.

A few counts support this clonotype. In nucleotides, the CDR3 is TGTGCCAGCAGCGATGCCGGGACAGTCCAAGAGACCCAGTACTTC. This codes for CASSDAGTVQETQYF. The chain is built from TRBV7-2 and TRBJ2-5; 7 nucleotides match TRBD1. The length of the CDR3 is 15 residues. J was trimmed by 1 base and V by 5 bases; bases with no gene match: 7. Germline CDR1 reads SGHTA; CDR2 reads FQGNSA.

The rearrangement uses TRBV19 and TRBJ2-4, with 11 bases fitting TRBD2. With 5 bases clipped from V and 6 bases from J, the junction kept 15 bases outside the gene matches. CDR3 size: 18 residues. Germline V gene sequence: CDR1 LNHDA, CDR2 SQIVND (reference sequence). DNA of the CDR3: TGTGCCAGTAGTCCTACCGGACTAGCGGGCCGCGAGTCAAACATTCAGTACTTC. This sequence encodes CASSPTGLAGRESNIQYF.

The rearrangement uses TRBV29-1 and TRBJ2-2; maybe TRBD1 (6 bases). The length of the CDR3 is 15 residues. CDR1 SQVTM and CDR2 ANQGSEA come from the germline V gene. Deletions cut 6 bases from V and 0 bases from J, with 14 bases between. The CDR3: CSVKGEPANTGELFF. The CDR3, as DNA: TGCAGCGTCAAGGGGGAGCCCGCGAACACCGGGGAGCTGTTTTTT.

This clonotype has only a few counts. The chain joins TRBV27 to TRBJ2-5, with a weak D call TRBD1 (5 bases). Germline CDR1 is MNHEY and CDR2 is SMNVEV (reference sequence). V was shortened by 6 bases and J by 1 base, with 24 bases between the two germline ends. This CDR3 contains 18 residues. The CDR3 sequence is CASRQDRFGDDFQETQYF. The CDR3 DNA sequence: TGTGCCAGCAGGCAAGACAGATTTGGGGATGATTTCCAAGAGACCCAGTACTTC.

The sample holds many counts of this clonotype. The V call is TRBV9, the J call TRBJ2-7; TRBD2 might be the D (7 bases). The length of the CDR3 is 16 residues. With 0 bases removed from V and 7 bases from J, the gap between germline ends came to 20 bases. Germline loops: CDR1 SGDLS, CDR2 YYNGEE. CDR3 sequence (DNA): TGTGCCAGCAGCGTAGTTGCCGCGACTAGCCAGGGGGAGCAGTACTTC. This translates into CASSVVAATSQGEQYF.

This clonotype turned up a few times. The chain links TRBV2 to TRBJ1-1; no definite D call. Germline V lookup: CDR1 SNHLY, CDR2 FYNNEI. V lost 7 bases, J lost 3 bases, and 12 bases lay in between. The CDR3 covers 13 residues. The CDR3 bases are TGTGCCAGCACCCCAAATGGGGACACTGAAGCTTTCTTT. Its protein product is CASTPNGDTEAFF.

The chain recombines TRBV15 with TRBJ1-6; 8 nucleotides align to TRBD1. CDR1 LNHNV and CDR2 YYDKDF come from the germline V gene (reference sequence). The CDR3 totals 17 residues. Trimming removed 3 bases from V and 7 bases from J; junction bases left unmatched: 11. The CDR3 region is CATSSVQGARRNSPLHF. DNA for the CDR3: TGTGCCACCAGCAGTGTCCAGGGGGCGCGTCGCAATTCACCCCTCCACTTT.

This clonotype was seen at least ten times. The CDR3, as DNA: TGTGCCAGCAGTTTGGGGCAGGCGGTCCAAGAGACCCAGTACTTC. This gives the protein CASSLGQAVQETQYF. V gene TRBV27 combines with J gene TRBJ2-5, with D perhaps TRBD1 (5 bases). Germline CDR1 MNHEY, CDR2 SMNVEV (reference sequence). The V end lost 3 bases, the J end lost 1 base, and 12 bases lay between the germline ends. The CDR3 has 15 amino acids.